This TCR beta chain was obtained from a study of blood T cell repertoires in COVID-19. Study at large: From the United States, Italy and Spain came samples of acute and convalescent COVID-19. PBMCs, B-cell-depleted T cells, or T cells were the source of the cDNA or gDNA that made up the material.

CDR1 and CDR2 from the germline V gene are MNHNS and SASEGT. The length of the CDR3 is 15 residues. V lost 1 base to trimming and J lost 5 bases; unmatched junction nucleotides: 1. Original analysis: By means of reference gene primer amplification, nucleated cell counts were estimated. Produced via immunoSEQ multiplex PCR; TCRdb's table is partial and in-frame only. V, J and clone size were drawn from that table, and D and trimming were deduced from the DNA. The sample carries 260,000 or so clones, approximately 86% recorded once. The material sequenced was peripheral blood. The receptor comes from a man aged 18 to 29 with active or convalescent COVID-19. The chain employs TRBV6-1 and TRBJ1-5; 11 bases line up with TRBD1. Here the CDR3 DNA reads TGTGCCAGCAGTGAAGGGACAGGGGGCTATCAGCCCCAGCATTTT. Its protein is CASSEGTGGYQPQHF.